The T cell receptor beta chain described here comes from a study of siplizumab effects on memory and regulatory T cells. Study conclusions and caveats: Roughly 80-97% of proliferating CD4+ or CD8+ clones defied assignment to a naive or memory phenotype.

As to this clone: What it binds is not known.

Germline V gene data show CDR1 as SQVTM and CDR2 as ANQGSEA. The CDR3 spans 13 residues. V was trimmed by 4 bases and J by 4 bases, leaving 11 bases between them. TCRdb's copy holds only in-frame clones and misses some; the assay was immunoSEQ multiplex PCR. The sample carries about 56,000 clones, around 97% recorded once. This chain joins TRBV29-1 and TRBJ1-3; D is possibly TRBD1 (5 bases). This sequence originates from a human donor in good health. Sequencing was done on a sample of naive CD8+ T cells sorted from blood. The CDR3 sequence is CSVVGAPGNTIYF. CDR3 DNA: TGCAGCGTTGTAGGGGCCCCGGGAAACACCATATATTTT.